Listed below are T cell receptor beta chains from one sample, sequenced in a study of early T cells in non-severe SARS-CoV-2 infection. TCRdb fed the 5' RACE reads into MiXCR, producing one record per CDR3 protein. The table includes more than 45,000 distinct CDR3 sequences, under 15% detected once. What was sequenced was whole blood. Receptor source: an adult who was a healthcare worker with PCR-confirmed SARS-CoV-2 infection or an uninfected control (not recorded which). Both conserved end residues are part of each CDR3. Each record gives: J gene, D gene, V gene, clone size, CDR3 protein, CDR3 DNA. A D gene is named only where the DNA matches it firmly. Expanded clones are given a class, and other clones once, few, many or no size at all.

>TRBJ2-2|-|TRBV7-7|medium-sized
CASSPTGGELFF
TGTGCCAGCAGTCCTACAGGCGGGGAGCTGTTTTTT
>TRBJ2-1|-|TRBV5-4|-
CASSLVRIRLDPGNEQFF
TGTGCCAGCAGCTTGGTAAGGATCCGGTTAGACCCGGGGAATGAGCAGTTCTTC
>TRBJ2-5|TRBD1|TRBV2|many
CATGQGETQYF
TGTGCCACCGGACAGGGGGAGACCCAGTACTTC
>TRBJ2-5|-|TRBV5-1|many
CASSLEQETQYF
TGCGCCAGCAGCTTAGAGCAAGAGACCCAGTACTTC
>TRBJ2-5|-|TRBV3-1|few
CASSPLGSTMKTQYF
TGTGCCAGCAGCCCGTTGGGTAGCACGATGAAGACCCAGTACTTC
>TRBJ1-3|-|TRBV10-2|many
CASTRGGSGNTIYF
TGCGCCAGCACCCGGGGTGGCTCTGGAAACACCATATATTTT
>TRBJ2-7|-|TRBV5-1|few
CASSPTRAGPYEQYF
TGCGCCAGCTCCCCCACGAGAGCGGGCCCCTACGAGCAGTACTTC
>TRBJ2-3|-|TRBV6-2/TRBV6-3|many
CASSSPPPGPTDTQYF
TGTGCCAGCAGCTCCCCCCCTCCGGGACCCACAGATACGCAGTATTTT
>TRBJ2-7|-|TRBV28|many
CASGWRGYNEQYF
TGTGCCAGCGGATGGAGGGGTTACAACGAGCAGTACTTC
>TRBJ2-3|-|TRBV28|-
CASIRGRTDTQYF
TGTGCCAGCATTAGGGGACGAACAGATACGCAGTATTTT
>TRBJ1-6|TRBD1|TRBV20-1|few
CSARGYRGALHF
TGCAGTGCTAGAGGGTACAGGGGGGCCCTCCACTTT
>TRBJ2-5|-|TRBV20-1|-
CSARPGLSTETQYF
TGCAGTGCTAGGCCGGGCCTCTCGACCGAGACCCAGTACTTC
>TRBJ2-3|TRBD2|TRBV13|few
CASSGWTSASDTQYF
TGTGCCAGCAGCGGCTGGACTAGCGCATCAGATACGCAGTATTTT
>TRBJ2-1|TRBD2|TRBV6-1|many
CASSELAGHDEQFF
TGTGCCAGCAGTGAACTAGCGGGACATGATGAGCAGTTCTTC
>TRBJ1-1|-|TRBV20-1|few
CSARVTTIEAFF
TGCAGTGCTAGAGTCACCACGATTGAAGCTTTCTTT
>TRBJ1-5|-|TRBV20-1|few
CSASQHINQPQHF
TGCAGTGCTAGTCAACATATCAATCAGCCCCAGCATTTT
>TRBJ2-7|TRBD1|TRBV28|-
CASSIGQGIIHEQYF
TGTGCCAGCAGTATCGGACAGGGGATTATCCACGAGCAGTACTTC
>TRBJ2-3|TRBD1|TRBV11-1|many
CASSSRGQSDTQYF
TGTGCCAGCAGCTCCAGGGGGCAGTCAGATACGCAGTATTTT
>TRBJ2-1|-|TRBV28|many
CASSPLGGRVSNEQFF
TGTGCCAGCAGCCCCTTAGGGGGGAGGGTTTCAAATGAGCAGTTCTTC
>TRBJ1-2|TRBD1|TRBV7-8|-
CASSPEGAMYYGYTF
TGTGCCAGCAGCCCCGAGGGGGCGATGTACTATGGCTACACCTTC
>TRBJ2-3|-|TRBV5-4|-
CASSSKDRTDTQYF
TGTGCCAGCAGCTCAAAGGACCGCACAGATACGCAGTATTTT
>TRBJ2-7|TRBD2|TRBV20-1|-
CSGREGMPYEQYF
TGCAGTGGGCGGGAGGGTATGCCCTACGAGCAGTACTTC
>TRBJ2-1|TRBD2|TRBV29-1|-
CSFRASGFNEQFF
TGCAGCTTCCGCGCTAGCGGCTTCAATGAGCAGTTCTTC
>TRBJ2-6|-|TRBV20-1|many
CSARPGTGANVLTF
TGCAGTGCTAGACCTGGGACTGGGGCCAACGTCCTGACTTTC
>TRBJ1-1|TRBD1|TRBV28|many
CASSPDRVTEAFF
TGTGCCAGCAGCCCGGACAGGGTCACTGAAGCTTTCTTT
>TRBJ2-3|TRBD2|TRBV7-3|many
CASSLTAGDTDTQYF
TGTGCCAGCAGCTTAACGGCGGGGGACACAGATACGCAGTATTTT
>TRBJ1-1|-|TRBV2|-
CANVRENTEAFF
TGTGCCAACGTAAGGGAGAACACTGAAGCTTTCTTT
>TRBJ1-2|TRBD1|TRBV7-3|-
CASSSTGGYGYTF
TGTGCCAGCAGCTCGACAGGGGGCTATGGCTACACCTTC
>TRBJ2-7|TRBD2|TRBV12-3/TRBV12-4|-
CASSSTSGLPNEQYF
TGTGCCAGCAGTTCGACTAGCGGGCTGCCGAACGAGCAGTACTTC
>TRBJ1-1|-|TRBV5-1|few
CASSLVSERSEAFF
TGCGCCAGCAGCTTGGTCTCGGAACGCTCTGAAGCTTTCTTT
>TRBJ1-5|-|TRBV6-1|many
CASSELPGYQPQHF
TGTGCCAGCAGTGAACTTCCCGGGTACCAGCCCCAGCATTTT
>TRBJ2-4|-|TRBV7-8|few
CASSLTGTTSIQYF
TGTGCCAGCAGCCTTACCGGTACTACCAGCATTCAGTACTTC
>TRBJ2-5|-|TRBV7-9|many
CASSPRQNTETQYF
TGTGCCAGCAGCCCCCGACAGAACACGGAGACCCAGTACTTC
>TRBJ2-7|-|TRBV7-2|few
CASSRGGSPPGEQYF
TGTGCCAGCAGCCGGGGAGGCAGCCCCCCTGGGGAGCAGTACTTC
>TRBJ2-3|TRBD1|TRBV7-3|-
CASSRGTGNFDTQYF
TGTGCCAGCAGCAGAGGGACAGGGAACTTTGATACGCAGTATTTT
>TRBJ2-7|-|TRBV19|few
CASLGRYNGSYEQYF
TGTGCCAGTTTGGGGAGGTATAATGGCTCCTACGAGCAGTACTTC
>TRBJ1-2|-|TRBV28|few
CASSLLGGYTF
TGTGCCAGCAGTTTATTAGGTGGCTACACCTTC
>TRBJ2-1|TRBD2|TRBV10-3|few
CASTPSGGRYNEQFF
TGTGCCTCCACTCCTAGCGGCGGGCGTTACAATGAGCAGTTCTTC
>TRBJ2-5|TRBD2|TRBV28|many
CASSFPETSGRVETQYF
TGTGCCAGCAGTTTTCCGGAGACTAGCGGGAGGGTAGAGACCCAGTACTTC